This T cell receptor beta chain is from a study of cytomegalovirus exposure and HLA in healthy donors. Whole-study results and caveats: Several of the most significant clusters appeared, in a later analysis, to be linked to common viral pathogens. Cytomegalovirus-associated TCR beta chains were listed, numbering 150 to 200. Solely CMV serostatus was available to characterize immune exposure.

The germline CDR1 and CDR2 sequences are SEHNR and FQNEAQ (reference sequence). The CDR3 has 17 residues. V was clipped by 5 bases and J by 0 bases; unmatched bases: 11. The PCR used 60 Vbeta and 13 Jbeta primers. The protocol was immunoSEQ multiplex PCR, while the TCRdb copy is restricted to in-frame clones and leaves out a portion. Of about 120,000 clones listed, roughly 69% are singletons. As for this clone: The antigen remains unidentified.

Sampled while nominally healthy, donors likely had unrecorded immune exposures. The clonotype comes from a woman aged 40 to 55 in good health and CMV-seropositive. Sequenced material: PBMCs. The chain couples TRBV7-9 to TRBJ2-7; TRBD1 agrees at 9 bases. The CDR3 reads CASSPRSGDRVSYEQYF. Written as DNA, the CDR3 is TGTGCCAGCAGCCCCAGATCAGGGGACAGGGTCTCCTACGAGCAGTACTTC.